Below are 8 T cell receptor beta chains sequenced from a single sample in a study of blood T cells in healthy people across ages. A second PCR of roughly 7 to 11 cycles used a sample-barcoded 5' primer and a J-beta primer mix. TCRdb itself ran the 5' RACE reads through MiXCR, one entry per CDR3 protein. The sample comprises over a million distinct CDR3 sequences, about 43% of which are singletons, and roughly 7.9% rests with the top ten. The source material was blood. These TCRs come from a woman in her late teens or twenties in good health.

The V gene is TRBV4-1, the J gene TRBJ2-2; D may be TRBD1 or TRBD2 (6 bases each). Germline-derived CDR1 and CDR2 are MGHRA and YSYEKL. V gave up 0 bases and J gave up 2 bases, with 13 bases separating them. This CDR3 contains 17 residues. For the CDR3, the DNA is TGCGCCAGCAGCCAAGATGCAGGGGAGGCCAACACCGGGGAGCTGTTTTTT. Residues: CASSQDAGEANTGELFF.

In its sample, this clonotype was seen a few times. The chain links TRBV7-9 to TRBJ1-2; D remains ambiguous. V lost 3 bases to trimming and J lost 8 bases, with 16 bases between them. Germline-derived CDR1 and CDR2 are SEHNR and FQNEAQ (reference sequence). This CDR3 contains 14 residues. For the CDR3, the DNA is TGTGCCAGCAGCTTTAGGAGCCCCTCAGGCGGCTACACCTTC. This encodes CASSFRSPSGGYTF.

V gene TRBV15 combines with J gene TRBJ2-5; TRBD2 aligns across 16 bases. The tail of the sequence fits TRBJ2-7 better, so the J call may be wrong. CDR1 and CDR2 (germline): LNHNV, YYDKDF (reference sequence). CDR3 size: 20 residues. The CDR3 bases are TGTGCCACCAGCAGGAGAGAGGGACTAGCGGGAGGGCCGATCACCTACGAGCAGTACTTC. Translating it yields CATSRREGLAGGPITYEQYF.

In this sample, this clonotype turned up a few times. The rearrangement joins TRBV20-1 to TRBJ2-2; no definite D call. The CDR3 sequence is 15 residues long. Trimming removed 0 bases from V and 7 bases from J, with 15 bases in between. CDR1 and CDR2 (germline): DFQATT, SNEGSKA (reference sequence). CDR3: CSARDQTTLVGELFF. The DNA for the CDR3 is TGCAGTGCTAGAGATCAGACCACCTTGGTCGGGGAGCTGTTTTTT.

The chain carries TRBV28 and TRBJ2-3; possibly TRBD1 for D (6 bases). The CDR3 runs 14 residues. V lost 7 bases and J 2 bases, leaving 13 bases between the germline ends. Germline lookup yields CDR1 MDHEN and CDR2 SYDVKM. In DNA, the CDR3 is TGTGCCAGCATCAAGGACAGAATCACAGATACGCAGTATTTT. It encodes CASIKDRITDTQYF.

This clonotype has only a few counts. The CDR3 loop is CASNLGEQFF. The CDR3, as DNA: TGTGCCAGCAATTTAGGCGAGCAGTTCTTC. The V gene is TRBV6-1, the J gene TRBJ2-1; D is uncertain. The CDR3 has 10 residues. V lost 7 bases, J lost 10 bases, and 8 bases lay in between. The germline V gene has CDR1 MNHNS and CDR2 SASEGT.

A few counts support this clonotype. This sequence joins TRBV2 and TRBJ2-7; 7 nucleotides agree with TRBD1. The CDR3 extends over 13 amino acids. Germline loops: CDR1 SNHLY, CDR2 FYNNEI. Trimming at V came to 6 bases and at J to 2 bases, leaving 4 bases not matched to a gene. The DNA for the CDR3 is TGTGCCAGCAGGGAGACAGGGCCCTACGAGCAGTACTTC. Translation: CASRETGPYEQYF. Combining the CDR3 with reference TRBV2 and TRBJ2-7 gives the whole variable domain EPEVTQTPSHQVTQMGQEVILRCVPISNHLYFYWYRQILGQKVEFLVSFYNNEISEKSEIFDDQFSVERPDGSNFTLKIRSTKLEDSAMYFCASRETGPYEQYFGPGTRLTVT.

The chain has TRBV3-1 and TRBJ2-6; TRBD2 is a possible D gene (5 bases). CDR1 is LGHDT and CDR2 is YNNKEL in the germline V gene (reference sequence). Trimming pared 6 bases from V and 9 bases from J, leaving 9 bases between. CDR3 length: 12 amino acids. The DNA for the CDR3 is TGTGCCAGCAGACGAGAGGGCAACGTCCTGACTTTC. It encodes CASRREGNVLTF.